This is a list of T cell receptor beta chains from one sample in a study of T cell changes during pregnancy in multiple sclerosis. Clones were sequenced by immunoSEQ multiplex PCR, and TCRdb holds only the in-frame ones, with some missing. Among more than 8,000 clones, nearly 90% were seen once, and the ten largest hold roughly a tenth. The material was CD8+ T cells from peripheral blood mononuclear cells, obtained in the first trimester of pregnancy. The source is a female donor in good health, enrolled as a control in a pregnancy study. The CDR3 runs from the conserved cysteine through the conserved F or W.

J,V,CDR3
TRBJ1-1,TRBV7-9,CAISVGGWAFF
TRBJ1-6,TRBV7-9,CASGAGGSPLHF
TRBJ2-5,TRBV27,CASSFMTSGGTQYF
TRBJ1-4,TRBV6-5,CASSYSEGMGEKLFF
TRBJ1-1,TRBV6-1,CASTQGRRNTEAFF
TRBJ2-2,TRBV28,CASTLGAGELFF
TRBJ2-7,TRBV4-2,CASSRQREDREEQYF
TRBJ1-1,TRBV4-1,CASSQDRENTEAFF
TRBJ1-6,TRBV27,CASRPRQGPLHF
TRBJ2-1,TRBV5-1,CASSLYGGGDEQFF
TRBJ2-7,TRBV6-8,CASRPGLPNTYEQYF
TRBJ1-1,TRBV7-9,CASSFVRDTQDTEAFF
TRBJ1-1,TRBV11-2,CASSAGGGNTEAFF
TRBJ2-2,TRBV11-3,CASSSGLAGNRNTGELFF
TRBJ2-7,TRBV6-1,CASMGMSYEQYF
TRBJ2-1,TRBV9,CASSVAGGNEQFF
TRBJ2-7,TRBV5-6,CASSLGLATYEQYF
TRBJ2-2,TRBV6-4,CASSAGGAGELFF
TRBJ2-1,TRBV11-3,CASSLAGGNEQFF
TRBJ2-7,TRBV7-8,CASSFPRLAGAGDVYEQYF
TRBJ1-5,TRBV7-9,CASSLGGRSNQPQHF
TRBJ2-2,TRBV30,CAWSDLMAGEATGELFF
TRBJ2-1,TRBV14,CASSPPERYYNEQFF
TRBJ2-3,TRBV2,CAGTGRDTDTQYF
TRBJ2-7,TRBV29-1,CSVLGGSPRGEQYF
TRBJ1-2,TRBV29-1,CSAETDTFNYGYTF
TRBJ2-2,TRBV29-1,CSVDGTGTGTGELFF
TRBJ2-5,TRBV7-9,CASSPRTSGRTQETQYF
TRBJ2-3,TRBV4-2,CASSATSGSTDTQYF
TRBJ2-1,TRBV2,CASSDGLAENNNEQFF
TRBJ2-1,TRBV7-3,CASSLTGSPANEQFF
TRBJ2-7,TRBV7-6,CASSLSAGGPHEQYF
TRBJ2-2,TRBV6-5,CASSYSGGTGELFF
TRBJ2-7,TRBV9,CASSVALGTGDEQYF
TRBJ2-7,TRBV5-4,CASSSTGSPYEQYF
TRBJ2-7,TRBV5-1,CASSLALKGTDLYEQYF
TRBJ1-5,TRBV19,CASKTGTLPQHF
TRBJ1-3,TRBV28,CASRVAISGNTIYF
TRBJ2-3,TRBV9,CASSVDRQGGDTQYF
TRBJ1-2,TRBV6-6,CASSYSEWGLPYGYTF
TRBJ2-3,TRBV13,CASSWKTSVGTDTQYF
TRBJ1-2,TRBV19,CASSIFGGYTF
TRBJ2-7,TRBV6-7,CASSYSGRRSSYEQYF
TRBJ2-2,TRBV11-2,CASSLPGTGRTGELFF
TRBJ2-7,TRBV27,CASSLSHSYEQYF
TRBJ2-1,TRBV5-6,CASSSGTGEFF
TRBJ2-1,TRBV7-6,CASSLSGPPNEQFF
TRBJ2-2,TRBV13,CASSFGKNTGELFF
TRBJ1-1,TRBV30,CAWSGGRTGGIAEAFF
TRBJ2-7,TRBV2,CASISQRGSAYEQYF
TRBJ2-3,TRBV5-5,CGTGTDTQYF
TRBJ1-1,TRBV6-5,CASSPTGNTEAFF
TRBJ2-2,TRBV9,CASSSPTDRGDTGELFF
TRBJ2-1,TRBV5-1,CASSRRDLNNEQFF
TRBJ2-3,TRBV6-6,CASSTGTTSTDTQYF
TRBJ2-3,TRBV6-1,CASSEYPDSSDTQYF
TRBJ2-3,TRBV6-4,CASSTGTGDTDTQYF
TRBJ2-2,TRBV30,CAWWRKNTGELFF
TRBJ1-1,TRBV2,CASPLNTEAFF